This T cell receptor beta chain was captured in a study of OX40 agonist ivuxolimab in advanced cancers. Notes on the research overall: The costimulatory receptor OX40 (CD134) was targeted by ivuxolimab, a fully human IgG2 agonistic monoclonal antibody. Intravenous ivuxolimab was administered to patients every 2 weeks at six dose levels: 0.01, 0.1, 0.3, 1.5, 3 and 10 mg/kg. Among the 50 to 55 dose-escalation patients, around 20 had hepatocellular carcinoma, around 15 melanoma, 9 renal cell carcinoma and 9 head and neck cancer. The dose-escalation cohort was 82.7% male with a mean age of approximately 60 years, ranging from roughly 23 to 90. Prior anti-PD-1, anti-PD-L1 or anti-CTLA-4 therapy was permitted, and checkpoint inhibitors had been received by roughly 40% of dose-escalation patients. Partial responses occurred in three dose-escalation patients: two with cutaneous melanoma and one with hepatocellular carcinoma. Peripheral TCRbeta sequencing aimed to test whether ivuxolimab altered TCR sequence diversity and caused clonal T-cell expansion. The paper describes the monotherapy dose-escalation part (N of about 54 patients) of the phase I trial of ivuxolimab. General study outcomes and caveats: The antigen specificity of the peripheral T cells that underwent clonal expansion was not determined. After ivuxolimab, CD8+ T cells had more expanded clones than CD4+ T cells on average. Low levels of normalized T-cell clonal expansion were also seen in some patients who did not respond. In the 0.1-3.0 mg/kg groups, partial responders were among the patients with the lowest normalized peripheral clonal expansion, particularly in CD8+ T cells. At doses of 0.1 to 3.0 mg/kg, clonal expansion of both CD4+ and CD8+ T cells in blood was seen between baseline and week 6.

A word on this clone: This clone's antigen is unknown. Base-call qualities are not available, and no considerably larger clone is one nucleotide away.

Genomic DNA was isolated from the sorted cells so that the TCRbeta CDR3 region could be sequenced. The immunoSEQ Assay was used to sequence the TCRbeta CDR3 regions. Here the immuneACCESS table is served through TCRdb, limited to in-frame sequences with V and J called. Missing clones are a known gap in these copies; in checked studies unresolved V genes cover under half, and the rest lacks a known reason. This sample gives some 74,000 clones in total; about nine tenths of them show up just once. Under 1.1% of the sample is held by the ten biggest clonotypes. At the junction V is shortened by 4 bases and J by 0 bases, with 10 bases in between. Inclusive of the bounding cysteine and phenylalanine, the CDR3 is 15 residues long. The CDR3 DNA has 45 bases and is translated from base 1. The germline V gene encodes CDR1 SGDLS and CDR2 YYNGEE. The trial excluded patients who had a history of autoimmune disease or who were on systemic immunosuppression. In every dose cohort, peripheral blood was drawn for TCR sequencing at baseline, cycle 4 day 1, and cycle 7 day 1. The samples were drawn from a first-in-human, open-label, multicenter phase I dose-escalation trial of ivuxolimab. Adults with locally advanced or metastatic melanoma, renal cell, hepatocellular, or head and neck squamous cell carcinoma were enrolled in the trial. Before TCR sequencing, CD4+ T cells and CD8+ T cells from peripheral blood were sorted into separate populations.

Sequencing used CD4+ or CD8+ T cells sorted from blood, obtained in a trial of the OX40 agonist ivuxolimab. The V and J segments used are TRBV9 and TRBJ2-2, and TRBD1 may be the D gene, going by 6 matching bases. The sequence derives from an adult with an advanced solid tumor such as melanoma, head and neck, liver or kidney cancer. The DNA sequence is TGTGCCAGCAGCCTGTGGACAGCGAACACCGGGGAGCTGTTTTTT. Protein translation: CASSLWTANTGELFF.